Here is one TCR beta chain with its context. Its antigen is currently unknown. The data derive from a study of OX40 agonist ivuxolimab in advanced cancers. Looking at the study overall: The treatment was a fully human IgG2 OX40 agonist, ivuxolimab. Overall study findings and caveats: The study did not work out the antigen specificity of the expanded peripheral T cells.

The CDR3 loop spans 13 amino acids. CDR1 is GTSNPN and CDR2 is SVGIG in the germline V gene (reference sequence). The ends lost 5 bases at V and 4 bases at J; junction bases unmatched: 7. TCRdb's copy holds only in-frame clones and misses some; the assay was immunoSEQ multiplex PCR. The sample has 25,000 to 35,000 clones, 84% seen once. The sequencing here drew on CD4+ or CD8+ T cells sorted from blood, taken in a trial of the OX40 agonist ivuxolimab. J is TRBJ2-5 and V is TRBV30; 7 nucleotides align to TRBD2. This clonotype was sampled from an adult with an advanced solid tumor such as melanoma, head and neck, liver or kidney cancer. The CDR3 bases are TGTGCCTGGGAGACGGGGGGAGTAGAGACCCAGTACTTC. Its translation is CAWETGGVETQYF.